This T cell receptor beta chain was observed in a study of T cells in Graves' hyperthyroidism and ophthalmopathy. V dropped 7 bases and J dropped 7; count of bases not matched to a gene: 4. CDR1 SQVTM and CDR2 ANQGSEA come from the germline V gene. The CDR3 has 11 residues. Amplified TCR beta CDR3 regions came from RNA transcripts. HTBI primers were the set used in a first-round RT-PCR of the TCR CDR3. TCRdb used MiXCR to reprocess the multiplex PCR reads, holding one entry per CDR3 protein. This table has approximately 560,000 distinct CDR3 sequences, under 60% appearing once. The chain recombines TRBV29-1 with TRBJ1-2; 9 bases agree with TRBD1. Specimen: peripheral blood or thyroid tissue (not recorded which). This sequence originates from a woman aged 18-35 years with Graves' hyperthyroidism. CDR3 amino acids: CSAGQGSGYTF. The CDR3 DNA is TGCAGCGCGGGACAGGGAAGTGGCTACACCTTC. Filled out from reference TRBV29-1 and TRBJ1-2, the complete variable domain reads SAVISQKPSRDICQRGTSLTIQCQVDSQVTMMFWYRQQPGQSLTLIATANQGSEATYESGFVIDKFPISRPNLTFSTLTVSNMSPEDSSIYLCSAGQGSGYTFGSGTRLTVV.